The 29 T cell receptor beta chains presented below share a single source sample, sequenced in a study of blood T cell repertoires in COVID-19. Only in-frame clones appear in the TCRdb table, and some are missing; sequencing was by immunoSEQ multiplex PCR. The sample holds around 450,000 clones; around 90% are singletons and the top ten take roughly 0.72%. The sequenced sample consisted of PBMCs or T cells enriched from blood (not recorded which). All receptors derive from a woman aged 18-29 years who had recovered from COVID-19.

The CDR3 reads CASSPPSTGELFF. CDR3 nucleotide sequence: TGTGCCAGCAGCCCCCCCAGCACCGGGGAGCTGTTTTTT. The V and J genes are TRBV28 and TRBJ2-2; D is undetermined. Germline lookup yields CDR1 MDHEN and CDR2 SYDVKM. The CDR3 runs to 13 residues. The V gene lost 6 bases and the J gene lost 4 bases, with 9 bases spanning the gap.

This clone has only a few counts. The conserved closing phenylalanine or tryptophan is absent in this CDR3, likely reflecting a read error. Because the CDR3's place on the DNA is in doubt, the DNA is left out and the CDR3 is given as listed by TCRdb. Here the CDR3 reads CASSDGGTI. The chain employs TRBV2 and TRBJ2-7; the DNA was not used to check the table's D call, TRBD2. Inclusive of both ends, the CDR3 amounts to 9 amino acids. Per the germline V gene, CDR1 is SNHLY and CDR2 is FYNNEI.

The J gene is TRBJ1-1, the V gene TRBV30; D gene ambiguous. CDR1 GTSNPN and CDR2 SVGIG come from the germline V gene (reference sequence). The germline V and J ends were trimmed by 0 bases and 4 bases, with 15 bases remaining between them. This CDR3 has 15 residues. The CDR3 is CAWSVIRGSLTEAFF. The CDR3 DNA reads TGTGCCTGGAGTGTAATTCGGGGAAGCCTCACTGAAGCTTTCTTT.

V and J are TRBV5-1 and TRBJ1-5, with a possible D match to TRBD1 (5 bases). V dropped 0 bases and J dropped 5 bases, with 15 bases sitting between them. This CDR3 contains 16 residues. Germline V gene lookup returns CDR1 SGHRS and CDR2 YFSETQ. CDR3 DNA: TGCGCCAGCAGCTTGGGCGGGGGTAAGTTGGATCAGCCCCAGCATTTT. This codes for CASSLGGGKLDQPQHF. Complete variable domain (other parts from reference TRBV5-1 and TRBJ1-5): KAGVTQTPRYLIKTRGQQVTLSCSPISGHRSVSWYQQTPGQGLQFLFEYFSETQRNKGNFPGRFSGRQFSNSRSEMNVSTLELGDSALYLCASSLGGGKLDQPQHFGDGTRLSIL.

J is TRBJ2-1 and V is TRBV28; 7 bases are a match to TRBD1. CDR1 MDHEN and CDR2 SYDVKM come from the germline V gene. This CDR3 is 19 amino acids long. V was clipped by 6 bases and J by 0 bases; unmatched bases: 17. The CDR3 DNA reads TGTGCCAGCAGCCATGTCCCGGGACAGATTTCAAGCTCCTACAATGAGCAGTTCTTC. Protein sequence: CASSHVPGQISSSYNEQFF.

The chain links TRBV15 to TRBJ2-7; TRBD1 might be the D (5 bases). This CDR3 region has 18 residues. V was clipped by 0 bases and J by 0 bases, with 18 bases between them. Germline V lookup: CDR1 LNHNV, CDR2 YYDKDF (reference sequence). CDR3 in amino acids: CATSRDSPVGQRSYEQYF. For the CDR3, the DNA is TGTGCCACCAGCAGAGATTCCCCCGTCGGACAACGCTCCTACGAGCAGTACTTC. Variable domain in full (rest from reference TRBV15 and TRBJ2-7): DAMVIQNPRYQVTQFGKPVTLSCSQTLNHNVMYWYQQKSSQAPKLLFHYYDKDFNNEADTPDNFQSRRPNTSFCFLDIRSPGLGDTAMYLCATSRDSPVGQRSYEQYFGPGTRLTVT.

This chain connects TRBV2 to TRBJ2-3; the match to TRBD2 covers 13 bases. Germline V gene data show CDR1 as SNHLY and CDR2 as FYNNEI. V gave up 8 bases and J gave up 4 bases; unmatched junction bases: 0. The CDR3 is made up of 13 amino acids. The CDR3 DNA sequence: TGTGCCAGCGGACTAGCGGGAGCAGATACGCAGTATTTT. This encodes CASGLAGADTQYF.

This chain's CDR3 is CASSRSRNTGDLLAEAFF. In DNA form, the CDR3 reads TGTGCCAGCAGCCGGAGTAGGAACACAGGAGACCTACTTGCTGAAGCTTTCTTT. The V call is TRBV14, the J call TRBJ1-1, with D possibly TRBD1 on 5 matching bases. V was trimmed by 4 bases and J by 6 bases, leaving 27 bases between them. The CDR3 totals 18 residues. Germline V gene lookup returns CDR1 SGHDN and CDR2 FVKESK. Based on the CDR3 plus reference TRBV14 and TRBJ1-1, the full variable domain is EAGVTQFPSHSVIEKGQTVTLRCDPISGHDNLYWYRRVMGKEIKFLLHFVKESKQDESGMPNNRFLAERTGGTYSTLKVQPAELEDSGVYFCASSRSRNTGDLLAEAFFGQGTRLTVV.

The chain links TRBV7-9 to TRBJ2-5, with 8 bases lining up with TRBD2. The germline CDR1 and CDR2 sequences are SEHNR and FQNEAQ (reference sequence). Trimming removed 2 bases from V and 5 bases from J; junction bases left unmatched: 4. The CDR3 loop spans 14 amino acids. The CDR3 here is CASSLRGGHETQYF. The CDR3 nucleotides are TGTGCCAGCAGCTTACGGGGGGGGCACGAGACCCAGTACTTC.

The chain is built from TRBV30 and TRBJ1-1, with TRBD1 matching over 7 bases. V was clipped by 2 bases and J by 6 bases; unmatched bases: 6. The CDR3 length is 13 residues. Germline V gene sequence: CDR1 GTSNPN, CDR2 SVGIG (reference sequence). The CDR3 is CAWSLQGRSEAFF. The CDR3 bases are TGTGCCTGGAGTCTACAGGGGCGTTCTGAAGCTTTCTTT. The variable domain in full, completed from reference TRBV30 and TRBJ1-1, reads SQTIHQWPATLVQPVGSPLSLECTVEGTSNPNLYWYRQAAGRGLQLLFYSVGIGQISSEVPQNLSASRPQDRQFILSSKKLLLSDSGFYLCAWSLQGRSEAFFGQGTRLTVV.

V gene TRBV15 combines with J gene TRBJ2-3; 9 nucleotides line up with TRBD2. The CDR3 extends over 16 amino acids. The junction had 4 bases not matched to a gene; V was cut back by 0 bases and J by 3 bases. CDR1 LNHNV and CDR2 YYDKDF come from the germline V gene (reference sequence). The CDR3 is CATSREGSGGTDTQYF. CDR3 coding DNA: TGTGCCACCAGCAGAGAAGGTAGCGGGGGAACAGATACGCAGTATTTT.

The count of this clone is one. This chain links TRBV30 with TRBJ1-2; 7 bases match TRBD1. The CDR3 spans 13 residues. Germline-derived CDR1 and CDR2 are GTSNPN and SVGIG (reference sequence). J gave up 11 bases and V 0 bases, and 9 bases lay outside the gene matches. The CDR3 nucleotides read TGTGCCTGGAGTGTGATGAGACAGGGTGGATACACCTTC. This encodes CAWSVMRQGGYTF.

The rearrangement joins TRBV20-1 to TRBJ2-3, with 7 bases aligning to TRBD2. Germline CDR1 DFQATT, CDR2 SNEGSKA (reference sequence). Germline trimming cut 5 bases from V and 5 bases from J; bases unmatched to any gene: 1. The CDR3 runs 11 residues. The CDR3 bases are TGCAGTGCTGGGAGGGGAGATACGCAGTATTTT. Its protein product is CSAGRGDTQYF.

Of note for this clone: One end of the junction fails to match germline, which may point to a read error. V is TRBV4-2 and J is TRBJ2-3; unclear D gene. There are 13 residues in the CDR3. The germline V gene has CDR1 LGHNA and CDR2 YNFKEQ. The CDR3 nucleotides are TGTGCCAGCAGCCAAGCGGTGTCCCTTACGGTGAGCTTT. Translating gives CASSQAVSLTVSF.

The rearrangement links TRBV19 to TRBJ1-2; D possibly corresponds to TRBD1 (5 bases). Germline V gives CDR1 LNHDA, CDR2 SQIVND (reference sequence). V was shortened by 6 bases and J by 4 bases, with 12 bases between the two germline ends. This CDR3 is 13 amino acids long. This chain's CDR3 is CASSPGLTYGYTF. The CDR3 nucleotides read TGTGCCAGTAGCCCGGGACTTACCTATGGCTACACCTTC.

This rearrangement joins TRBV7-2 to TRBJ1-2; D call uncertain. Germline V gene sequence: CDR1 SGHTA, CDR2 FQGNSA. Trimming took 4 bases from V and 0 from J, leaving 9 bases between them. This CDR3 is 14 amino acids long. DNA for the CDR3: TGTGCCAGCAGCTCCAGTGTCCCTAACTATGGCTACACCTTC. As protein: CASSSSVPNYGYTF.

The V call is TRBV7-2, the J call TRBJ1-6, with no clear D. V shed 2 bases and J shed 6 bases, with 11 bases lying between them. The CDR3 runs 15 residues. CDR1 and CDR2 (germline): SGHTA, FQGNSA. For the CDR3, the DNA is TGTGCCAGCAGCTTATCCCAGGCTCTTAATTCACCCCTCCACTTT. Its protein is CASSLSQALNSPLHF.

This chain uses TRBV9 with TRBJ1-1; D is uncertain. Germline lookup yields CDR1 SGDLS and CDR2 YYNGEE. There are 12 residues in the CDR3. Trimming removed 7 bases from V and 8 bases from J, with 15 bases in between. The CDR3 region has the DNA TGTGCCAGCGCTGCGGGTTTTGAGGAAGCTTTCTTT. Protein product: CASAAGFEEAFF.

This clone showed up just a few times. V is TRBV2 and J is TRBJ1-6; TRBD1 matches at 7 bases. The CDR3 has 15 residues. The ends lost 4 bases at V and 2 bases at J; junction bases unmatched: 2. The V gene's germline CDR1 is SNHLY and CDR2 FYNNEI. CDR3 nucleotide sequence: TGTGCCAGCAGTGGGGACAGACCCTATAATTCACCCCTCCACTTT. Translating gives CASSGDRPYNSPLHF.

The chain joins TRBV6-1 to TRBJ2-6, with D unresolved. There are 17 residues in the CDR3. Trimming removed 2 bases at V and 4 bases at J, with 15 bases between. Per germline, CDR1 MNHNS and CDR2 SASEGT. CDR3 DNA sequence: TGTGCCAGCAGTGAACAGGTCCCCTTGGCCGGGGCCAACGTCCTGACTTTC. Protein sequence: CASSEQVPLAGANVLTF.

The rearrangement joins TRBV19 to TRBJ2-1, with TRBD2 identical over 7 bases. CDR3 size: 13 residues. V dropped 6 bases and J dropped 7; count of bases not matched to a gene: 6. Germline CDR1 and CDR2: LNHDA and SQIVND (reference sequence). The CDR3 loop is CASRYGGRNEQFF. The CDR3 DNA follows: TGTGCCAGTAGGTACGGGGGGAGGAATGAGCAGTTCTTC.

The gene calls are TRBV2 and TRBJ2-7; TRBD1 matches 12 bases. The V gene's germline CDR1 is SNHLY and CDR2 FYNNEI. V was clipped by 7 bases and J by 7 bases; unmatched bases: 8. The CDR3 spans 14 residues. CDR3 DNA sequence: TGTGCCAGCAAGCCGGGACAGGGGGCCGGGGAGCAGTACTTC. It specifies CASKPGQGAGEQYF.

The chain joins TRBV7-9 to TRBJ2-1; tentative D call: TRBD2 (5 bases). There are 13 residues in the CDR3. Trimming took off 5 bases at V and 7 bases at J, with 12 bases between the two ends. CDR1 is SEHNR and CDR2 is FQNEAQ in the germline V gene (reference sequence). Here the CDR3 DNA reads TGTGCCAGCAGCCAAGGGAGTAGAAATGAGCAGTTCTTC. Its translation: CASSQGSRNEQFF.

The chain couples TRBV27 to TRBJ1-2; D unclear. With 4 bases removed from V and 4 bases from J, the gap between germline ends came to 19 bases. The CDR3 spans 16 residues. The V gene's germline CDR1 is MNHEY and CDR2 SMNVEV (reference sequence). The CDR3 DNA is TGTGCCAGCAGTTCCTTCGACCGGTCGGGGATCTATGGCTACACCTTC. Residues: CASSSFDRSGIYGYTF.

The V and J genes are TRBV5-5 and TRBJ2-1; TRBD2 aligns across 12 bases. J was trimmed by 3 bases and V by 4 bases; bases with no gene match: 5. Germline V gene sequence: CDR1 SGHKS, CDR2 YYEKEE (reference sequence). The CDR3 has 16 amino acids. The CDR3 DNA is TGTGCCAGCAGCCGGACTAGCGGGGAGAGCTACAATGAGCAGTTCTTC. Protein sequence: CASSRTSGESYNEQFF.

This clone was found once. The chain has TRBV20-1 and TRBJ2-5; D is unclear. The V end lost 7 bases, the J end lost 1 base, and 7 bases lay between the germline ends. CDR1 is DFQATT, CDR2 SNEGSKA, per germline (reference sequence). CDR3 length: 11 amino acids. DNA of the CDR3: TGCAGTGTAGAGGTCCAAGAGACCCAGTACTTC. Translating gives CSVEVQETQYF.

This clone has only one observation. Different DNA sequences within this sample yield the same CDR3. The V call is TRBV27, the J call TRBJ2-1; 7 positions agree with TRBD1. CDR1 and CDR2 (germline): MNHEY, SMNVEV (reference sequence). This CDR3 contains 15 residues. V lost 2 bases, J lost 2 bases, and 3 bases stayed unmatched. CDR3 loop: CASSLRGGPYNEQFF. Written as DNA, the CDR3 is TGTGCCAGCAGTTTAAGAGGGGGCCCCTACAATGAGCAGTTCTTC.

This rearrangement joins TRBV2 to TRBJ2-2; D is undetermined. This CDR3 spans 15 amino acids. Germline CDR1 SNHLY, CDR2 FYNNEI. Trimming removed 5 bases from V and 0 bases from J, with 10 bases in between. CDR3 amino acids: CASSSDTANTGELFF. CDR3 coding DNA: TGTGCCAGCAGTTCCGACACAGCGAACACCGGGGAGCTGTTTTTT.

The CDR3 protein is CASSSWTGTAEQFF. The CDR3 bases are TGTGCCAGCAGCTCCTGGACAGGGACGGCTGAGCAGTTCTTC. The chain recombines TRBV28 with TRBJ2-1; 8 bases line up with TRBD1. Germline-derived CDR1 and CDR2 are MDHEN and SYDVKM. This CDR3 has 14 residues. V shed 6 bases, J shed 9 bases, and the junction held 10 bases outside the gene matches.